Described below is a single T cell receptor (beta chain) sequence and its context. Its target is unknown. Mismatch with germline at one junction end may stem from a read error. The data derive from a study of tumor and adjacent non-tumor tissue in lung cancer. Study information: The cohort had under 15 adenocarcinoma, 2 squamous cell and 1 small cell patients. Each sample yielded a few million productive TCRbeta reads on average.

Study observations and caveats: Compared with tumor, normal lung showed significantly lower TCR diversity.

RNA was extracted from bulk tissue without any cell sorting. Three rounds of nested PCR, following a modified ARM-PCR protocol, produced the TCRbeta library. One entry per CDR3 protein, called by TCRdb with MiXCR from the multiplex PCR reads. The sample carries roughly 150,000 distinct CDR3 sequences, 66% recorded once. The CDR3 sequence is 13 residues long. The germline V gene has CDR1 SGHNT and CDR2 YENEEA. The sequenced sample consisted of lung tumor tissue. The chain couples TRBV11-3 to TRBJ1-2; TRBD1 agrees at 9 bases. This receptor was obtained from a man aged 55 to 70 with small cell lung cancer. CDR3 sequence (DNA): TGTGCCGGCAGCAGACGACAGGGGGGGAGCTGCACCTTC. This encodes CAGSRRQGGSCTF.